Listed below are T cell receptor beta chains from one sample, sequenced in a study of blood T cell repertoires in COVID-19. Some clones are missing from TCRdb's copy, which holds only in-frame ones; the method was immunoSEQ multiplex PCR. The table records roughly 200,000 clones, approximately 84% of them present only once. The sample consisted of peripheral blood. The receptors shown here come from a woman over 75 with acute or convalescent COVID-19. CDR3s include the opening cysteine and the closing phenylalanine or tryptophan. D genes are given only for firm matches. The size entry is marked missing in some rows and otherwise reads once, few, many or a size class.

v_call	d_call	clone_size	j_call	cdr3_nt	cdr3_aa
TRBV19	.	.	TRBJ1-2	TGTGCCAGTAGTATAGGCGCGGCGGGCTACACCTTC	CASSIGAAGYTF
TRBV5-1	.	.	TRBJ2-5	TGCGCCAGCAATGCACCTGGGGAGAGGACCCAGTACTTC	CASNAPGERTQYF
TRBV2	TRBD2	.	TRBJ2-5	TGTGCCAGCAGTGAATATTTCGGGGGGGGAGAGACCCAGTACTTC	CASSEYFGGGETQYF
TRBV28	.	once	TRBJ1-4	TGTGCCAGCAGTTTAGGGGGCGCAACTAATGAAAAACTGTTTTTT	CASSLGGATNEKLFF
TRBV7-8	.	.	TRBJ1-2	TGTGCCAGCAGCCCGACGACTGGGGGGTACGGCTACACCTTC	CASSPTTGGYGYTF
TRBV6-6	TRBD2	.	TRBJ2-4	TGTGCCAGCAGTCAACCGGGACTAGCGGGAGAGAATAGCATTCAGTACTTC	CASSQPGLAGENSIQYF
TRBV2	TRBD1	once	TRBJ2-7	TGTGCCAGCAGAAAGGACAGGGTGGGCGAGCAGTACTTC	CASRKDRVGEQYF
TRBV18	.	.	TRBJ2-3	TGTGCCAGCTCACCACTTAACAGGGCCCCGAGCACAGATACGCAGTATTTT	CASSPLNRAPSTDTQYF
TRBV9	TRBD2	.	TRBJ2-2	TGTGCCAGCAGCGGATCTTCTAGCGGGACGAACACCGGGGAGCTGTTTTTT	CASSGSSSGTNTGELFF
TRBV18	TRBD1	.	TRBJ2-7	TGTGCCAGCTCACCCGGACAGGGTTGGTCCTACGAGCAGTACTTC	CASSPGQGWSYEQYF
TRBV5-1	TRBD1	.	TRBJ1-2	TGCGCCAGCAGCGGAGGGACAGGGGGCGTCGGCTACACCTTC	CASSGGTGGVGYTF
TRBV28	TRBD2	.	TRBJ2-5	TGTGCCAGCAGTTTTGCGGGGGGAGCCATGAGAGAGACCCAGTACTTC	CASSFAGGAMRETQYF
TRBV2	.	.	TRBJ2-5	TGTGCCAGCAGTCAACAGGGAGAAGAGACCCAGTACTTC	CASSQQGEETQYF
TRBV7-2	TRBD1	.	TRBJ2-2	TGTGCCAGCAGCTTACCGACAGGGGGCTTAAACACCGGGGAGCTGTTTTTT	CASSLPTGGLNTGELFF
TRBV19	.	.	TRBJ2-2	TGTGCCAGTAGTGCCAGCGCCTGGGAGGGGGAGCTGTTTTTT	CASSASAWEGELFF
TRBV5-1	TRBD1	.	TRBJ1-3	TGCGCCAGCAGCCCGTCCCGAGGACAGGGTGGAAACACCATATATTTT	CASSPSRGQGGNTIYF
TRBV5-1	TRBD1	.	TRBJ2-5	TGCGCCAGCAGCTTTTCGCCGGGACAGGAAGAGACCCAGTACTTC	CASSFSPGQEETQYF
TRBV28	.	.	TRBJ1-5	TGTGCCAGCACCTCGCGGGGGGCCTCGATGCCCCAGCATTTT	CASTSRGASMPQHF
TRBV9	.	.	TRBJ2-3	TGTGCCAGCAGCAGTGCGGGACAGCCCTTTTCATACCCAGATACGCAGTATTTT	CASSSAGQPFSYPDTQYF
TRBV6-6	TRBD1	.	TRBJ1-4	TGTGCCAGCAGTTACTCGGGACAGGCTAATGAAAAACTGTTTTTT	CASSYSGQANEKLFF
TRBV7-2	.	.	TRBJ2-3	TGTGCCAGCAGCTTAGATCAGGGCACAGATACGCAGTATTTT	CASSLDQGTDTQYF
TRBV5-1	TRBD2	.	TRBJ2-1	TGCGCCAGCAGCCCGACTAGCGGCTCCTACAATGAGCAGTTCTTC	CASSPTSGSYNEQFF
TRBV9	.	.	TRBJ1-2	TGTGCCAGCAGCGTAGGGGGAGGGACCCCCTATGGCTACACCTTC	CASSVGGGTPYGYTF
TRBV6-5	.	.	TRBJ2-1	TGTGCCAGCAGTTACCTGGCTAGCGAAGGTGAGCAGTTCTTC	CASSYLASEGEQFF
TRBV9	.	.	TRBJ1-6	TGTGCCAGCAGCGTAGGAGGAGGACTCGTGAGCCATTCACCCCTCCACTTT	CASSVGGGLVSHSPLHF
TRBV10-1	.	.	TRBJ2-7	TGCGCCAGCAGTGCACGTCAAGGACAGATCTACGAGCAGTACTTC	CASSARQGQIYEQYF
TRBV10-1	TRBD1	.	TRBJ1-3	TGCGAAAGAAACTTACTATTGAATAGGACAGGGGCTGGAAACACCATATATTTT	CERNLLLNRTGAGNTIYF
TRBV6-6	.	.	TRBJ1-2	TGTGCCAGCAGTTACTCGAGCCGGGGGGAGTATGGCTACACCTTC	CASSYSSRGEYGYTF
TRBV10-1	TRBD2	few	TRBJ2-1	TGCGCCAGCAGTAACCTAGCGGGAGAGTTCAATGAGCAGTTCTTC	CASSNLAGEFNEQFF
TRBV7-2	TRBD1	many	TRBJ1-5	TGTGCCAGCAGCTTAAAGGCAGGGGGGAATAATCAGCCCCAGCATTTT	CASSLKAGGNNQPQHF
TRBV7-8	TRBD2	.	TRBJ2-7	TGTGCCAGCAGGTCCGGGACTAGCAACTACGAGCAGTACTTC	CASRSGTSNYEQYF
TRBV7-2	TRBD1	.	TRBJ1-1	TGTGCCACCGGGACAGGGAACACTGAAGCTTTCTTT	CATGTGNTEAFF
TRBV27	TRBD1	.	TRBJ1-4	TGTGCCAGCAGCCGGACAGGGGGGAGGGAAAAACTGTTTTTT	CASSRTGGREKLFF
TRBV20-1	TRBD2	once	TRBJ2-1	TGCAGTGCTAGTCAGCTAGCGGTCAAGAATGAGCAGTTCTTC	CSASQLAVKNEQFF
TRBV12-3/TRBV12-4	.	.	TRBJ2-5	TGTGCCAGCAGTCTCTCTGGGGGGGAGACCCAGTACTTC	CASSLSGGETQYF
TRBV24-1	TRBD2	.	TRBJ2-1	TGTGCCACCAGTGACACCGGGACTAGCATCGATGAGCAGTTCTTC	CATSDTGTSIDEQFF
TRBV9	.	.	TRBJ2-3	TGTGCCAGCAGCCCGCAGGAGCGGCCCCCGGATACGCAGTATTTT	CASSPQERPPDTQYF
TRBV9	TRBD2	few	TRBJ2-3	TGTGCCAGCAGCGTAGGGACTAGCGGGGGAGCTAGCACAGATACGCAGTATTTT	CASSVGTSGGASTDTQYF
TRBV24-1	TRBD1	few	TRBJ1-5	TGTGCCACCAGTCCGGGACAGGGTTTTAATCAGCCCCAGCATTTT	CATSPGQGFNQPQHF
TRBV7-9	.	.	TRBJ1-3	TGTGCCAGCAGCTTCTTTAGGACAAGGGGAAACACCATATATTTT	CASSFFRTRGNTIYF
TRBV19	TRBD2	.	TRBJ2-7	TGTGCCAGTAGTTCCGGGACTAGCGGTACTTTCAACTACGAGCAGTACTTC	CASSSGTSGTFNYEQYF
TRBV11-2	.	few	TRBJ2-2	TGTGCCAGCAGCCTGTACACCGGGGAGCTGTTTTTT	CASSLYTGELFF
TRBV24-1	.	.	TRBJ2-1	TGTGCCACCAGTGATTTGAACCCGAGCTCCTACAATGAGCAGTTCTTC	CATSDLNPSSYNEQFF